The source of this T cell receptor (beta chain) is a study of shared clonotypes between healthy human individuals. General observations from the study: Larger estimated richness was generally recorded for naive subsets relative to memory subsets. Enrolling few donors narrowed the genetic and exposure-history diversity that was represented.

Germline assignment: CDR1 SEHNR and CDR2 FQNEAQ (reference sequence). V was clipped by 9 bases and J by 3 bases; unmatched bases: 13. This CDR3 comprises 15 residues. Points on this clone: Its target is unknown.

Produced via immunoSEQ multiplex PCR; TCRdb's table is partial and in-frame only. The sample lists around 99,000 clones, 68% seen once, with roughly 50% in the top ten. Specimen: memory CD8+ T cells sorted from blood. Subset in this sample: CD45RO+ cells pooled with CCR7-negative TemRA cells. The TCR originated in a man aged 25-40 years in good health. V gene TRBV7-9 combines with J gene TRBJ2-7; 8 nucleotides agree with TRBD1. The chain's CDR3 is CASSAPGQGHYEQYF. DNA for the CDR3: TGTGCCAGTTCCGCTCCCGGACAGGGTCACTACGAGCAGTACTTC.